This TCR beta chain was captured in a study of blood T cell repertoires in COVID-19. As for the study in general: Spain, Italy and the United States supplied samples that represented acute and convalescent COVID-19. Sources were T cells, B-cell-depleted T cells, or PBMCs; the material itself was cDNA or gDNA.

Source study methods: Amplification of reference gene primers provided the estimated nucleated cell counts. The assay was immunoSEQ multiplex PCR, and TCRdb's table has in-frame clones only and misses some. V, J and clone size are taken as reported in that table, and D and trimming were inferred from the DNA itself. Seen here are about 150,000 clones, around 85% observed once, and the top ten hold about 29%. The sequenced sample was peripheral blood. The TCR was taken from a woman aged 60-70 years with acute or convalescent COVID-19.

CDR3 residues: CAIRGQLNQPQHF. CDR3 nucleotides: TGTGCCATCAGGGGACAGCTTAATCAGCCCCAGCATTTT. The chain links TRBV10-3 to TRBJ1-5; 7 nucleotides match TRBD1. The length of the CDR3 is 13 residues. The junction had 3 bases not matched to a gene; V was cut back by 6 bases and J by 4 bases. Germline V gives CDR1 ENHRY, CDR2 SYGVKD.